The T cell receptor beta chain under discussion was sequenced for a study of metastatic and nonmetastatic thyroid tumors. Study context: Blood and tumor or nodule tissue repertoires from malignant and benign thyroid patients were compared. The study, taken as a whole, reports: As reported, TCR beta diversity in blood and tumor was significantly higher in malignant thyroid tumors than in benign nodules.

There were no patients who had received any treatment before thyroid surgery. Authors' analysis steps: The study's classifier, a distant-metastasis tool for papillary thyroid cancer, was built using CDR3 differences across clinicopathological groups. TCRdb reanalyzed the PCR reads via MiXCR. None of the V and J calls come from the authors' own analysis; TCRdb made them. The repertoire holds 7,500 to 9,500 clones, about 25% seen once, with 6% to 7.5% in the top ten. Per the germline V gene, CDR1 is PRHDT and CDR2 is FYEKMQ (reference sequence). The trim removed 0 bases at V and 4 bases at J, leaving 4 bases unmatched. The CDR3 has 16 residues. This clone was detected a few times. No antigen is known for it.

The receptor was derived from a female donor with papillary thyroid cancer or a benign thyroid nodule (not recorded which). Some clones in this sample may be carry-over from other donors' samples. V is TRBV13 and J is TRBJ2-1, with 9 bases lining up with TRBD2. Sequencing was done on a sample of adjacent normal tissue. DNA of the CDR3: TGTGCCAGCAGCTTAGGGACTAGCGGCACTTACAATGAGCAGTTCTTC. It specifies CASSLGTSGTYNEQFF.